This TCR beta chain was identified during a study of cytomegalovirus exposure and HLA in healthy donors (dated by TCRdb to the late 2010s). As for the study more broadly: An earlier analysis of under 600 of the donors reported 250 to 300 Gb of sequence data and around 120 million unique TCR beta sequences from around 200 million T cells. Four to six DR-DQ haplotypes were handled as single units for association and clustering, since linkage in the cohort was strong. Besides the first cohort of approximately 670 subjects, a separate validation cohort made up of about 120 different subjects was used. The later analysis used no new phenotypic data to find candidate immune exposures, relying instead on TCR beta sequences and their occurrence across donors. In a later analysis, previously published TCR beta repertoires from 500 to 750 donors were re-analyzed and high-resolution HLA genotyping was added so that TCR occurrence patterns could be studied. Class I and class II HLA loci were covered by the typing at four-digit resolution. The genetic ancestry cluster associated with self-reported Caucasian donors included roughly four fifths of the 398 genotyped donors. Among about 390 genotyped donors of the cohort, an average of around 240,000 unique TCR beta nucleotide sequences were sequenced per donor, around 20% of them non-productive. Alongside the repertoire data, information on donor age, sex, ethnicity and CMV serostatus was compiled. The study aimed to test whether cataloging public T cell receptors could reveal signatures of past pathogen exposure. In an earlier analysis of 500 to 650 of the donors, high-throughput TCR beta sequencing was used to judge whether each TCR beta V gene segment behaved as functional or pseudogenic. The number of typed donors differed by locus: 629-630 for A, B, C, DRB1 and DQB1; 500 to 550 for DQA1; approximately 600 for DPA1; and about 470 for DPB1. The study combined high-throughput TCR immunosequencing, statistical association of individual TCRs with disease status, and machine learning to predict cytomegalovirus infection status. Around 300 gigabases of sequencing data and approximately 80 million unique TCR sequences were included in an early release covering under 650 HLA-typed donors. In a later genetic analysis, genome-wide SNP genotypes for about 55% of the roughly 700 donors were used, and that subset was treated as a discovery cohort. Every repertoire in the discovery cohort had been generated on one and the same sequencing platform. The study profiled the T cell repertoires of hundreds of subjects by immunosequencing and related them to cytomegalovirus serostatus.

Study-wide conclusions, independent of this receptor: Correlated functional status among segregating V segments might reflect linkage disequilibrium, but an unknown experimental factor could not be ruled out. A later analysis associated about 18,000 TCR beta sequences with specific HLA alleles at a false discovery rate of 0.05. A later analysis found that HLA-associated TCR beta chains were more clonally expanded and had lower generation probabilities than equally common non-associated chains. In both the original and validation cohorts, the classifier was reported to diagnose cytomegalovirus status with high specificity and sensitivity. The 87-base-pair reads could not distinguish some IMGT-functional V segments, including TRBV6-2 and TRBV6-3, so those segments were excluded. According to a later analysis, most CMV-associated TCR beta chains appeared to be HLA-restricted, and the HLA associations seemed to be driven largely by CMV exposure. In vitro tests confirmed that a few of the cytomegalovirus-associated TCR beta chains recognize cytomegalovirus antigens. According to a later analysis, parvovirus B19, influenza, CMV and Epstein-Barr virus appeared linked to several top co-occurrence clusters. The presence/absence analyses assumed that sequencing depth was roughly uniform across donors, and that assumption may not be true. Broadly in line with IMGT annotations, most TCR beta V segments showed up in productive rearrangements about 87% or about 30% of the time in an earlier analysis of approximately 600 of the donors. For the cohort, immune exposure information was limited to CMV serostatus. Only TCR beta chains were sequenced in this cohort, and the absence of alpha or paired-chain data limited detectable features. The study gave a list of 150 to 200 TCR beta chains associated with cytomegalovirus. In a later genetic analysis, a missense DCLRE1C variant was associated with V-gene and J-gene trimming of TCR beta chains, and the association was replicated in an independent cohort. Because some donors lacked HLA typing at each locus, the association tests relied only on the typed subset. The authors suggested that the approach could potentially be extended to other disease states and immunological phenotypes. When HLA alleles, especially DR and DQ, strongly co-occurred, TCR associations were difficult to assign to individual alleles. A further reported finding was that TCR beta sequences accurately predicted the HLA-A and HLA-B alleles for most subjects in the first cohort. A group of highly shared sequence variants was considered likely to be a technical artifact of the sequencing pipeline. Most TCR sequences were observed very rarely across donors, whereas some public TCRs were present in many individuals. Because counts were too low, roughly 17 rarely observed V segments, including chromosome 9 orphons, were left out of the earlier analysis of about 500 of the donors. Compared with the roughly 600-donor mean, donors in an Asian-associated ancestry cluster had fewer N-insertions in productive TCRs, according to a later genetic analysis. In a later analysis, the rate of TCR association differed among HLA loci, with DRB1 alleles having the most associated TCRs and HLA-C alleles having the fewest.

Germline trimming amounts to 5 bases on V and 0 bases on J, with 9 as the count of junction bases outside the gene matches. CDR1 SGHDN and CDR2 FVKESK were looked up in the germline V gene. From its cysteine to its phenylalanine, the CDR3 spans 18 amino acids. Only the CDR3 DNA stays, 54 bases, in frame from base 1. Library preparation employed the immunoSEQ multiplex PCR assay. The multiplex PCR relied on a mix of 60 forward primers for TCR Vbeta segments and 13 reverse primers for TCR Jbeta segments. The CDR3 region of rearranged TCR beta genes was amplified from genomic DNA with a multiplex PCR assay. On the Illumina HiSeq System, the amplified TCR beta libraries were sequenced as 87-base-pair reads. The authors processed their data as follows. In a later analysis, 80 million or so unique TCR beta chains were counted across the 690 or so repertoires, and approximately 9.9 million of these chains were shared by at least two donors. A nearest-neighbor algorithm error-corrected the raw reads and collapsed the reads into unique sequences, merging closely related sequences to remove PCR and sequencing errors. Alignment of CDR3 sequences to IMGT reference sequences was used to assign V, D and J gene segments. For a sequence to be retained, at least a six-nucleotide match to both a V gene segment and a J gene segment was required. A rearrangement counted as productive if the CDR3 had no stop codons and remained in frame with V and J, and every other rearrangement counted as non-productive. CDR3 was defined according to IMGT convention as the region running from the second conserved V-encoded cysteine to the conserved J-encoded phenylalanine. In an earlier analysis of just under 600 of the donors, sequences lacking an unambiguous match to a single V gene segment were excluded. An earlier analysis of a few hundred of the donors called V segments functional above 56.7% productive rearrangements and segregating when the between-donor standard deviation exceeded 5%. A statistical classification framework was developed to diagnose cytomegalovirus status using the catalog of TCR beta chain sequences. In a later analysis, V and J genes were assigned by comparing TCR nucleotide sequences against IMGT/GENE-DB human TR gene sequences. In a later analysis, CDR3 sequences and most-parsimonious VDJ recombination scenarios were assigned using the TCRdist pipeline. In a later analysis, each TCR beta chain was defined by its CDR3 amino acid sequence together with its V-gene family, and reads lacking a unique V-gene family were excluded. To address suspected cross-contamination and a sequencing artifact, a later analysis removed roughly 580 highly shared, low-generation-probability nucleotide sequences. In a later analysis, a clonal expansion index for each public chain was calculated from normalized within-repertoire ranks of inferred template counts. A later analysis computed generation probabilities with a VDJ recombination model fitted to out-of-frame rearrangements, and checked the results against IGoR. In a later analysis, TCR-TCR, TCR-HLA and TCR-CMV co-occurrence was scored with hypergeometric tests, and a repertoire-size bias correction was applied to TCR pairs. A later analysis estimated false discovery rates by permuting HLA or CMV assignments 20 times. In a later analysis, co-occurring TCRs were grouped using DBSCAN, with TCRdist sequence similarity added in when clustering inside HLA-allele-positive subsets. Co-occurrence clustering excluded repertoires with fewer than 30,000 or more than 120,000 public chains, plus five with anomalous nucleotide sharing. TCRdb took over this immuneACCESS table, retaining in-frame rearrangements with V and J assigned. Such tables are incomplete; in checked studies, under half of the missing clones stem from an unresolved V gene, and the remainder is unexplained. The DNA gave D and trimming, while V, J and clone size come from that table. This sample has 95,000 to 150,000 clones in its table, and about 76% of those were observed once. The top ten hold about 32% of the sample.

For this clone: Its antigen is not yet known. One base away there is no much larger clone; base qualities are not given.

The cohort was made up of approximately 670 healthy bone marrow donors. Cohort members were all nominally healthy when sampled, although unrecorded immune exposures were likely present. The donor was CMV seropositive and belonged to the group of about 290 seropositive cohort members. A peripheral blood sample was collected from each donor, and TCR beta sequencing was performed on peripheral blood mononuclear cells. The Qiagen DNeasy Blood Extraction Kit was used to extract genomic DNA from the blood cell samples. This TCR derives from a man between 60 and 70 years old in good health and CMV-seropositive. The sample consisted of PBMCs. The rearranged chain carries TRBV14 and TRBJ2-2, and 10 bases in between align with TRBD2. The CDR3 region reads CASSIRLAGYSNTGELFF. The DNA is TGTGCCAGCAGCATCCGACTAGCGGGTTACTCGAACACCGGGGAGCTGTTTTTT.